This T cell receptor beta chain was documented in a study of T cell changes during pregnancy in multiple sclerosis. V was shortened by 6 bases and J by 2 bases, with 18 bases between the two germline ends. This CDR3 has 17 amino acids. Germline V gene data show CDR1 as SGHRS and CDR2 as YFSETQ. Here immunoSEQ multiplex PCR was the method, and the copy in TCRdb shows in-frame clones only, minus some. The repertoire includes tens of thousands of clones, nearly 90% of them detected once, and about 1.2% sits in the top ten. The V call is TRBV5-1, the J call TRBJ2-6, with TRBD2 as a possible D gene (7 bases). The clonotype comes from a female donor with multiple sclerosis, enrolled in a pregnancy study. The source was CD4+ T cells from peripheral blood mononuclear cells, collected in the first trimester of pregnancy. The CDR3 spells CASTPYGGQAGANVLTF. Here the CDR3 DNA reads TGCGCCAGCACTCCCTACGGGGGGCAAGCTGGGGCCAACGTCCTGACTTTC.